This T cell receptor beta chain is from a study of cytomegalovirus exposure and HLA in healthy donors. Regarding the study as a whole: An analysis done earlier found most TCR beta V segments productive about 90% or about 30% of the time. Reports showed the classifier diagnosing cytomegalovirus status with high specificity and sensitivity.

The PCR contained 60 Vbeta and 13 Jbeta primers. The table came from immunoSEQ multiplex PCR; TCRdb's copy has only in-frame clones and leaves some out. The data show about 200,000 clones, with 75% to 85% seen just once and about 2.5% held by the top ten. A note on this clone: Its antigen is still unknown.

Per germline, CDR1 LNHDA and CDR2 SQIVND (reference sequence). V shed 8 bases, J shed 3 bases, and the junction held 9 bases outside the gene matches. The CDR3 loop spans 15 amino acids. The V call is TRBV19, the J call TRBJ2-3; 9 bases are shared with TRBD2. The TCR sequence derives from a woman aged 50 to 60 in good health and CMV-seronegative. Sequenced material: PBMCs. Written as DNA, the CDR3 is TGTGCCAGTGGGGGAACGAGCGGGAGGACAGATACGCAGTATTTT. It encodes CASGGTSGRTDTQYF.